This T cell receptor (beta chain) was sequenced during a study of patients and donors after allogeneic stem cell transplantation (dated by TCRdb to 2019 to 2021). Concerning this clonotype: It lacks a known antigen. No base quality values were provided; no much bigger clone lies one nucleotide off.

Libraries were constructed by RT-PCR. This sample was sequenced with a NextSeq 550. The public reads were reanalyzed by TCRdb: fastp trimming at Q25, MiXCR alignment, in-frame beta chains only. Each entry is one CDR3 protein sequence, shown with its most common DNA and genes. For this sample there are 50,000 to 60,000 distinct CDR3 sequences; 13% appear just once. Clones ranked in the top ten supply less than 35% of the sample. Sequencing was performed on blood, either unsorted or a sorted T cell fraction (not recorded which). The receptor comes from a human donor who was either an allogeneic HSCT recipient or a stem cell or donor lymphocyte infusion donor (not recorded which). It is not recorded whose cells these are; they may come from a transplant donor.

At the DNA level, the sequence is TGTGCCAGCTCGCAGACTAGCGGGAGCTCCTACGAGCAGTACTTC. This translates into CASSQTSGSSYEQYF. Recombination joined TRBV18 with TRBJ2-7; 12 middle bases align to TRBD2. V is pruned by 6 bases and J by 0 bases, leaving 3 bases of the junction without a gene match. The CDR3 measures 15 amino acids from cysteine to phenylalanine. Only CDR3 DNA is held: 45 bases, read in frame from base 1. In the germline V gene, CDR1 corresponds to KGHSH and CDR2 to LQKENI.